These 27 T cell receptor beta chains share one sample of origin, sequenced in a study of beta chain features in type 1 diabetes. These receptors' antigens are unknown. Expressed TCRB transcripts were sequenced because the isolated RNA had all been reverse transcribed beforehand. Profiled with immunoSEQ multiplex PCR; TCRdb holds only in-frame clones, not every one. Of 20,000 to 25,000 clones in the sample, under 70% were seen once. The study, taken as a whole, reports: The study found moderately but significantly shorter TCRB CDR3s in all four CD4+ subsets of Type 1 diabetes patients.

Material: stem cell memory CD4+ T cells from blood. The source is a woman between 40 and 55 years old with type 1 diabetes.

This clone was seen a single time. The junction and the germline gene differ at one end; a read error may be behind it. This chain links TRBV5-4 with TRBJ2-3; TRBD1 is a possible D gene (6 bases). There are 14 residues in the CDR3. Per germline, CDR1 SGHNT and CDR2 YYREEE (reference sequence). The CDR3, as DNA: TGCGCCAGCAGCCAAGACAGGAGAGCAGATACGCAGTATTTT. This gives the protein CASSQDRRADTQYF. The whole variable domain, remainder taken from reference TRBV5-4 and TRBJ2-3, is ETGVTQSPTHLIKTRGQQVTLRCSSQSGHNTVSWYQQALGQGPQFIFQYYREEENGRGNFPPRFSGLQFPNYSSELNVNALELDDSALYLCASSQDRRADTQYFGPGTRLTVL.

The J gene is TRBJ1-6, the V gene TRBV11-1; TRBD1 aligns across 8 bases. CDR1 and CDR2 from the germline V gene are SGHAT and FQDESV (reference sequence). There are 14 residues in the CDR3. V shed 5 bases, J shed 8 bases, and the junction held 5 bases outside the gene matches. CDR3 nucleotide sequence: TGTGCCAGCAGCGTGACAGGGGCCGATTCACCCCTCCACTTT. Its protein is CASSVTGADSPLHF.

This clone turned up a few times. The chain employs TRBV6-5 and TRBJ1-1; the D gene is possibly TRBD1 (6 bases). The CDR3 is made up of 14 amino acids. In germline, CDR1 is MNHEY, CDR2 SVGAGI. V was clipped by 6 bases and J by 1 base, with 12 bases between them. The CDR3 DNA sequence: TGTGCCAGCAGGGACCAGGGGTCGAACACTGAAGCTTTCTTT. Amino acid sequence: CASRDQGSNTEAFF.

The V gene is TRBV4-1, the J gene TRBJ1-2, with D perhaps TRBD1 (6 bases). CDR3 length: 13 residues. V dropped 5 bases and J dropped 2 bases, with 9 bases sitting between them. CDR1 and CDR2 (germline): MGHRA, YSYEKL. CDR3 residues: CASSSTGNYGYTF. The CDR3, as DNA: TGCGCCAGCAGCTCGACAGGCAACTATGGCTACACCTTC.

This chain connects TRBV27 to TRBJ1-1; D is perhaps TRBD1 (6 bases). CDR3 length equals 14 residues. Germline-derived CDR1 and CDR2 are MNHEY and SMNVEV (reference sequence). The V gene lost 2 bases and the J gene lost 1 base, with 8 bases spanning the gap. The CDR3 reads CASSLRGTNTEAFF. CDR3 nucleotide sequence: TGTGCCAGCAGTTTAAGGGGGACGAACACTGAAGCTTTCTTT.

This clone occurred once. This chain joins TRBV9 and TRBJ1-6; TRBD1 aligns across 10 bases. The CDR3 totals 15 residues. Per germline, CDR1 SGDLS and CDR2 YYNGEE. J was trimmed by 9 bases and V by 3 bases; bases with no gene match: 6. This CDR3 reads CASSAPGQGSSPLHF. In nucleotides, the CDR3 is TGTGCCAGCAGCGCTCCGGGACAGGGGAGTTCACCCCTCCACTTT. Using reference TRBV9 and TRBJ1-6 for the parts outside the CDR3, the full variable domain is DSGVTQTPKHLITATGQRVTLRCSPRSGDLSVYWYQQSLDQGLQFLIQYYNGEERAKGNILERFSAQQFPDLHSELNLSSLELGDSALYFCASSAPGQGSSPLHFGNGTRLTVT.

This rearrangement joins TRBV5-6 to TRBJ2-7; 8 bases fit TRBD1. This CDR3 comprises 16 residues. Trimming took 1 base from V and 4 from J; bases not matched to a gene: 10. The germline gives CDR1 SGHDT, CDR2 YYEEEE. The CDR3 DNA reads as TGTGCCAGCAGCTTGTCTCCGGGACAGGCGTTTTACGAGCAGTACTTC. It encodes CASSLSPGQAFYEQYF.

CDR3 protein: CASSGWTGDAGEDTEAFF. CDR3 sequence (DNA): TGTGCCAGCAGCGGATGGACAGGGGACGCGGGAGAGGACACTGAAGCTTTCTTT. The chain employs TRBV5-8 and TRBJ1-1; 9 bases match TRBD1. Unmatched junction bases numbered 16, after V lost 4 bases and J lost 3 bases. This CDR3 has 18 amino acids. The germline V gene has CDR1 SGHTS and CDR2 YDEGEE.

The CDR3 sequence is CASSLSFGVSYGYTF. In nucleotides, the CDR3 is TGTGCCAGCAGCTTGAGTTTCGGGGTCAGCTATGGCTACACCTTC. The V call is TRBV5-8, the J call TRBJ1-2; no firm D call. The CDR3 is made up of 15 amino acids. Trimming cost V 1 base and J 4 bases, with 14 bases left between them. CDR1 and CDR2 from the germline V gene are SGHTS and YDEGEE.

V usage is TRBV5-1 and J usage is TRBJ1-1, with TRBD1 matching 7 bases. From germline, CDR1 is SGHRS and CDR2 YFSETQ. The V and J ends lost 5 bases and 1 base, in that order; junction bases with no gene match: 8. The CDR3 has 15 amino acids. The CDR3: CASRTGLGANTEAFF. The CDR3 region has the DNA TGCGCCAGCAGGACAGGGCTGGGAGCGAACACTGAAGCTTTCTTT.

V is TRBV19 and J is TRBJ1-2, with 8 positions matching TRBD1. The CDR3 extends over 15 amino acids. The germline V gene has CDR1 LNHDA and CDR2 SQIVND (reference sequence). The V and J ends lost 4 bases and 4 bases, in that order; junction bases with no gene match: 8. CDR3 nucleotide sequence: TGTGCCAGTAGTACCAGAGGACAGGGTGCCTATGGCTACACCTTC. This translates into CASSTRGQGAYGYTF.

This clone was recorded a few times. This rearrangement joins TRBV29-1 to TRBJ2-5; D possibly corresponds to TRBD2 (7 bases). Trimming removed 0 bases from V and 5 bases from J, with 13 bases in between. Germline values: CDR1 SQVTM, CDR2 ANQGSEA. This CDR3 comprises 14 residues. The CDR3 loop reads CSVEDRGAGETQYF. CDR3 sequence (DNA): TGCAGCGTTGAAGACCGGGGGGCTGGGGAGACCCAGTACTTC.

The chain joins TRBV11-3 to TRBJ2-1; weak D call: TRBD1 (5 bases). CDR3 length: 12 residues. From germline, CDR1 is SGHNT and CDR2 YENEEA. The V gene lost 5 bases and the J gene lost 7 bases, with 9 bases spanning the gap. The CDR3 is CASSTRQNEQFF. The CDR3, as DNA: TGTGCCAGCAGCACGAGACAGAATGAGCAGTTCTTC.

The CDR3 DNA is TGTGCCAGCAGTTTTCAGGTCTCCTACAATGAGCAGTTCTTC. Translated, it gives CASSFQVSYNEQFF. This chain connects TRBV28 to TRBJ2-1; no reliable D call. Germline CDR1 MDHEN, CDR2 SYDVKM. The CDR3 is made up of 14 amino acids. V lost 3 bases, J lost 0 bases, and 6 bases lay in between.

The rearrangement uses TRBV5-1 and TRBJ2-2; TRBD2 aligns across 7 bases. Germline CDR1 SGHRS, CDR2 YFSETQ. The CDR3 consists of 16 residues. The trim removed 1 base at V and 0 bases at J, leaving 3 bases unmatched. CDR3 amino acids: CASSLSGTTNTGELFF. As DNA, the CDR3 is TGCGCCAGCAGCTTGTCCGGGACTACGAACACCGGGGAGCTGTTTTTT. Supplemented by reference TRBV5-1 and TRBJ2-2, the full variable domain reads KAGVTQTPRYLIKTRGQQVTLSCSPISGHRSVSWYQQTPGQGLQFLFEYFSETQRNKGNFPGRFSGRQFSNSRSEMNVSTLELGDSALYLCASSLSGTTNTGELFFGEGSRLTVL.

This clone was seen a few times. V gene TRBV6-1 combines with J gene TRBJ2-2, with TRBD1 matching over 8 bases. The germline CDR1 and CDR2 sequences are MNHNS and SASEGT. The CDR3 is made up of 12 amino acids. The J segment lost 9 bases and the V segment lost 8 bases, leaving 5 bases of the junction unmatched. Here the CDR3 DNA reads TGTGCCAGCTCAACAGGGGGGAGGGAGCTGTTTTTT. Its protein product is CASSTGGRELFF.

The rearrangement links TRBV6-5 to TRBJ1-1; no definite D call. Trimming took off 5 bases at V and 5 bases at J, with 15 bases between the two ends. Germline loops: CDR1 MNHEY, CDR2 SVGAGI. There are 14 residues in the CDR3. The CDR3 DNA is TGTGCCAGCAGTGGACTAATTGCGGGAACTGAAGCTTTCTTT. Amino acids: CASSGLIAGTEAFF.

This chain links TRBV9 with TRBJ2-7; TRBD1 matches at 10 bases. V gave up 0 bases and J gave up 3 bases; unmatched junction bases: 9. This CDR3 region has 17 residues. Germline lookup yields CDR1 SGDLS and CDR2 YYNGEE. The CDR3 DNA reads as TGTGCCAGCAGCGTAGAGTCTGGGCGGGACAGGGGCTACGAGCAGTACTTC. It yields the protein CASSVESGRDRGYEQYF.

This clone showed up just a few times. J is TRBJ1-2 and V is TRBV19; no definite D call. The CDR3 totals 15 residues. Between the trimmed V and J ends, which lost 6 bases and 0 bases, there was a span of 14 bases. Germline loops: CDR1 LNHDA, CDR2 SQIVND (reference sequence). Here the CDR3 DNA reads TGTGCCAGTAGATCCCCTACGATTGCTAACTATGGCTACACCTTC. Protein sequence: CASRSPTIANYGYTF.

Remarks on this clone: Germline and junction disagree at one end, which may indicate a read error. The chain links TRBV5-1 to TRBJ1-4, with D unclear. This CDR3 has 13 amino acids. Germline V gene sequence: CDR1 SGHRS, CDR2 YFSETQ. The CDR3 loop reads CASSLEVGERLFF. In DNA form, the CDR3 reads TGCGCCAGCAGCTTGGAGGTCGGGGAAAGACTGTTTTTT.

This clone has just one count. The DNA of the CDR3 is TGTGCCAGCAGCTTAGCGTCGGGGGGAAGGGGGAACACTGAAGCTTTCTTT. It yields the protein CASSLASGGRGNTEAFF. V usage is TRBV7-8 and J usage is TRBJ1-1; D perhaps matches TRBD1 (5 bases). This CDR3 is 17 amino acids long. The ends were cut back, 0 bases at V and 1 base at J, with 15 bases in the middle. In germline, CDR1 is SGHVS, CDR2 FQNEAQ. The variable domain in full, with the rest retrieved from reference TRBV7-8 and TRBJ1-1, is GAGVSQSPRYKVAKRGQDVALRCDPISGHVSLFWYQQALGQGPEFLTYFQNEAQLDKSGLPSDRFFAERPEGSVSTLKIQRTQQEDSAVYLCASSLASGGRGNTEAFFGQGTRLTVV.

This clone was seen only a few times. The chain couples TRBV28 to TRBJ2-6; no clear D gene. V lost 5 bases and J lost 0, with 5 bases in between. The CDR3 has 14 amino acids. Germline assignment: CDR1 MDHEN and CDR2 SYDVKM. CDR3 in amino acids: CASSPHSGANVLTF. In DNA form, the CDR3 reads TGTGCCAGCAGTCCCCACTCTGGGGCCAACGTCCTGACTTTC.

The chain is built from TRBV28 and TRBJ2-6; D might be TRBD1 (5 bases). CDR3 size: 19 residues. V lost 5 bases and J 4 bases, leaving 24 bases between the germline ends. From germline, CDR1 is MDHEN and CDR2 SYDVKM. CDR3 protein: CASSARAGLKTLGANVLTF. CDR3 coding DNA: TGTGCCAGCAGTGCCCGGGCAGGGCTTAAGACGCTGGGGGCCAACGTCCTGACTTTC.

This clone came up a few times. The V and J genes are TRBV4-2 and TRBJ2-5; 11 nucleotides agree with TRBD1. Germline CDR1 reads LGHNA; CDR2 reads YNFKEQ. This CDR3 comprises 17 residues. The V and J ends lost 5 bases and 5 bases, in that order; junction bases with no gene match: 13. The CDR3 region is CASSEPRPGQGAETQYF. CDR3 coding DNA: TGTGCCAGCAGCGAACCGCGTCCCGGACAGGGGGCGGAGACCCAGTACTTC.

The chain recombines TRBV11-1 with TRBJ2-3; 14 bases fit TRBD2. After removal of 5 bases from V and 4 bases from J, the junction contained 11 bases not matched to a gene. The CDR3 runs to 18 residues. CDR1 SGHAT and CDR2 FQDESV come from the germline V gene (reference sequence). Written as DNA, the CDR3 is TGTGCCAGCAGCCCTGGCGGGACTAGCGGGAGTCCCTCAGATACGCAGTATTTT. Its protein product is CASSPGGTSGSPSDTQYF.

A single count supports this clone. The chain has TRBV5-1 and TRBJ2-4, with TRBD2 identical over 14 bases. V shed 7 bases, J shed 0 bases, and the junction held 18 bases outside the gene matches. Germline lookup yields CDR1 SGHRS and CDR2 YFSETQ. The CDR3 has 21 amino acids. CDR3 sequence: CASSKGGLAGAGSRAKNIQYF. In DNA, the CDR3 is TGCGCCAGCTCGAAGGGGGGACTAGCGGGAGCCGGTTCGCGAGCCAAAAACATTCAGTACTTC.

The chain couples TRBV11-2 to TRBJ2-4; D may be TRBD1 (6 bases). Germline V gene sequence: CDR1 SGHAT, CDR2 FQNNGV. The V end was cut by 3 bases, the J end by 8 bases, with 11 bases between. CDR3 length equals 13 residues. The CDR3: CASSFQGRDIQYF. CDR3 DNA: TGTGCCAGCAGCTTTCAGGGGCGCGACATTCAGTACTTC.